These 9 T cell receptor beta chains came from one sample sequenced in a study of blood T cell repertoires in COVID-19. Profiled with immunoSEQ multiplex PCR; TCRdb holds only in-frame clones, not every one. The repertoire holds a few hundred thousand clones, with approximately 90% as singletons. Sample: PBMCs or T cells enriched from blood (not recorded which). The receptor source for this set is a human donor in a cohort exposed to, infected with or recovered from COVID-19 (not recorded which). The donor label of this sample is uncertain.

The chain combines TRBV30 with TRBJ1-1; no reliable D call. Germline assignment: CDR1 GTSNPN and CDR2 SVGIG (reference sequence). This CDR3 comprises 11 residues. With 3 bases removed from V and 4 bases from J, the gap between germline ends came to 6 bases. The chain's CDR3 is CAWRGSTEAFF. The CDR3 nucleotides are TGTGCCTGGAGGGGCAGCACTGAAGCTTTCTTT.

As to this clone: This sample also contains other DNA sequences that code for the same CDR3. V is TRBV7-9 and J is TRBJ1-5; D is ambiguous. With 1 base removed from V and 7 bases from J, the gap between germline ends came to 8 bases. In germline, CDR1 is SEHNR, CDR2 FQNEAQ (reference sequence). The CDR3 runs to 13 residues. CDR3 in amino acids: CASSLGRGQPQHF. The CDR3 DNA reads TGTGCCAGCAGCTTAGGGCGAGGGCAGCCCCAGCATTTT.

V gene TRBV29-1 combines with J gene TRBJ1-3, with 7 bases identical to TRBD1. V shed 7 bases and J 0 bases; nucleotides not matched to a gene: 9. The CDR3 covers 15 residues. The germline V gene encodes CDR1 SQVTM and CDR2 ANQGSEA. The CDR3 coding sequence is TGCAGCGCGCGGGACAGTGCAATCTCTGGAAACACCATATATTTT. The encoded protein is CSARDSAISGNTIYF.

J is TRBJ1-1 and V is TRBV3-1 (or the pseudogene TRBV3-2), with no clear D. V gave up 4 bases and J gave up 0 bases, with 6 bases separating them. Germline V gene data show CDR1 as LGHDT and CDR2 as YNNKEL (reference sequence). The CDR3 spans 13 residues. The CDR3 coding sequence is TGTGCCAGCAGCCGAACAGTGAACACTGAAGCTTTCTTT. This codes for CASSRTVNTEAFF.

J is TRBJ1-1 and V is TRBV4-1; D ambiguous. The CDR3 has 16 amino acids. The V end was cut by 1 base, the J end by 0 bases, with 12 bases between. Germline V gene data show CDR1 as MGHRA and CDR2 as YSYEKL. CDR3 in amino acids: CASSQARAGLNTEAFF. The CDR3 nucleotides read TGCGCCAGCAGCCAAGCGAGGGCCGGGCTGAACACTGAAGCTTTCTTT.

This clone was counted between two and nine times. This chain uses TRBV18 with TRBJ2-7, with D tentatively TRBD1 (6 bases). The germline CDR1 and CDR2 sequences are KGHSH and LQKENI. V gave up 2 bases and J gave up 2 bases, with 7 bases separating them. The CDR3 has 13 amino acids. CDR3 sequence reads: CASSPAGAYEQYF. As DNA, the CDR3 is TGTGCCAGCTCACCAGCAGGGGCCTACGAGCAGTACTTC.

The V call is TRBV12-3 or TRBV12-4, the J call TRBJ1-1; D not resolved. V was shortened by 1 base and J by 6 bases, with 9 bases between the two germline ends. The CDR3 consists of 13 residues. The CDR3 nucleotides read TGTGCCAGCAGTTTAGTGCGGGATTCTGAAGCTTTCTTT. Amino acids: CASSLVRDSEAFF.

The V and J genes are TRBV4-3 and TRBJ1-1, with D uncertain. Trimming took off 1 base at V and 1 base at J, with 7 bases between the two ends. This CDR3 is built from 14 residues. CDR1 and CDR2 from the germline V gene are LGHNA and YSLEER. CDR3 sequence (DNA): TGCGCCAGCAGCCAAGGAGCCGGGAACACTGAAGCTTTCTTT. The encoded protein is CASSQGAGNTEAFF.

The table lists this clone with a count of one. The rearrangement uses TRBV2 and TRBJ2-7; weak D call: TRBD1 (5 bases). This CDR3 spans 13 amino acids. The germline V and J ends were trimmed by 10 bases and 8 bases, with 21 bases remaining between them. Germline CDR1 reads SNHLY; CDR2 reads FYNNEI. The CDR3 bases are TGTGCCATGAAAAGGGGCAGTCCGTTGAAGCAGTACTTC. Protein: CAMKRGSPLKQYF.